The 17 T cell receptor beta chains reported below all come from one sample, sequenced in a study of shared T cell receptors in the human thymus. Measured with immunoSEQ multiplex PCR; TCRdb has only the in-frame clones, and not every one. This repertoire shows hundreds of thousands of clones, over 75% found once; its top ten account for about 0.0094%. These data also formed part of another study, on human thymus T cells.

Sequences were obtained from thymocytes. These receptors originate from a boy younger than two with a congenital heart defect.

This clone came up a few times. The rearrangement uses TRBV5-6 and TRBJ1-1; D ambiguous. This CDR3 has 12 residues. Germline values: CDR1 SGHDT, CDR2 YYEEEE. Trimming stripped 1 base from V and 4 bases from J, with 5 bases between. In DNA, the CDR3 is TGTGCCAGCAGCTTGTCGTCCACTGAAGCTTTCTTT. This gives the protein CASSLSSTEAFF.

This clone came up once. V usage is TRBV12-5 and J usage is TRBJ1-5, with D possibly TRBD1 on 5 matching bases. Germline values: CDR1 LGHNT, CDR2 FRNRAP. This CDR3 is built from 15 residues. V lost 1 base and J lost 5, with 12 bases in between. The CDR3 sequence: CASGLDAGEDQPQHF. CDR3 bases: TGTGCTAGTGGTTTGGACGCGGGGGAGGATCAGCCCCAGCATTTT.

This chain uses TRBV11-2 with TRBJ2-5; D might be TRBD1 (6 bases). V was pared by 5 bases and J by 5 bases, with 15 bases between. The CDR3 runs to 14 residues. Germline CDR1 is SGHAT and CDR2 is FQNNGV. The CDR3 region is CASSRWGPGETQYF. Here the CDR3 DNA reads TGTGCCAGCAGCCGCTGGGGGCCCGGTGAGACCCAGTACTTC.

The rearrangement joins TRBV25-1 to TRBJ2-3, with TRBD1 matching 11 bases. This CDR3 is 16 amino acids long. In germline, CDR1 is MGHDK, CDR2 SYGVNS. With 6 bases clipped from V and 4 bases from J, the junction kept 9 bases outside the gene matches. The CDR3 sequence is CASRRGQGAFPDTQYF. DNA of the CDR3: TGTGCCAGCAGACGCGGACAGGGGGCGTTCCCAGATACGCAGTATTTT.

The genes are TRBV9 and TRBJ2-1, with unresolved D. Trimming pared 3 bases from V and 4 bases from J, leaving 11 bases between. The germline CDR1 and CDR2 sequences are SGDLS and YYNGEE. The CDR3 is 14 amino acids. The CDR3 loop is CASSAPHSYNEQFF. CDR3 nucleotides: TGTGCCAGCAGCGCCCCGCACTCTTACAATGAGCAGTTCTTC.

The chain is built from TRBV15 and TRBJ2-7; 11 nucleotides match TRBD1. After removal of 2 bases from V and 7 bases from J, the junction contained 10 bases not matched to a gene. Germline V gene sequence: CDR1 LNHNV, CDR2 YYDKDF (reference sequence). The CDR3 is made up of 16 amino acids. In DNA, the CDR3 is TGTGCCACCAGCAGAAATCAATCCCGGGACAGGGGGGAGCAGTACTTC. It is translated as CATSRNQSRDRGEQYF. Variable domain in full (rest from reference TRBV15 and TRBJ2-7): DAMVIQNPRYQVTQFGKPVTLSCSQTLNHNVMYWYQQKSSQAPKLLFHYYDKDFNNEADTPDNFQSRRPNTSFCFLDIRSPGLGDTAMYLCATSRNQSRDRGEQYFGPGTRLTVT.

J is TRBJ2-3 and V is TRBV18; TRBD2 agrees at 9 bases. Unmatched junction bases numbered 4, after V lost 0 bases and J lost 0 bases. CDR1 and CDR2 (germline): KGHSH, LQKENI. This CDR3 spans 17 amino acids. CDR3 bases: TGTGCCAGCTCACCACCGTCTAGCGGGGTAAGCACAGATACGCAGTATTTT. Protein sequence: CASSPPSSGVSTDTQYF. The entire variable domain, with the rest obtained from reference TRBV18 and TRBJ2-3, is as follows: NAGVMQNPRHLVRRRGQEARLRCSPMKGHSHVYWYRQLPEEGLKFMVYLQKENIIDESGMPKERFSAEFPKEGPSILRIQQVVRGDSAAYFCASSPPSSGVSTDTQYFGPGTRLTVL.

The J gene is TRBJ2-1, the V gene TRBV27; 8 bases fit TRBD1. After removal of 8 bases from V and 3 bases from J, the junction contained 21 bases not matched to a gene. This CDR3 is built from 19 residues. Germline CDR1 is MNHEY and CDR2 is SMNVEV (reference sequence). CDR3 sequence: CASGATGTGQLGLYNEQFF. The CDR3 DNA sequence: TGTGCCAGCGGGGCCACCGGGACAGGCCAACTAGGGCTCTACAATGAGCAGTTCTTC.

The genes are TRBV2 and TRBJ1-5, with a weak D call TRBD1 (6 bases). Germline V gene lookup returns CDR1 SNHLY and CDR2 FYNNEI. Trimming took off 8 bases at V and 11 bases at J, with 13 bases between the two ends. The CDR3 length is 11 residues. The CDR3 sequence: CASRGGGSQHF. The DNA of the CDR3 is TGTGCCAGCCGGGGGGGCGGGTCCCAGCATTTT.

The rearrangement uses TRBV18 and TRBJ2-2, with 9 bases identical to TRBD2. The CDR3 totals 18 residues. Germline V gene lookup returns CDR1 KGHSH and CDR2 LQKENI. After removal of 4 bases from V and 5 bases from J, the junction contained 14 bases not matched to a gene. DNA for the CDR3: TGTGCCAGCTCACAACTGAAGGTATTAGCGGGAGTTACCGGGGAGCTGTTTTTT. Its protein product is CASSQLKVLAGVTGELFF.

The chain couples TRBV29-1 to TRBJ1-3; 7 bases are shared with TRBD1. The CDR3 loop spans 14 amino acids. Germline CDR1 reads SQVTM; CDR2 reads ANQGSEA. J lost 2 bases, V lost 7 bases, and 8 bases had no gene match. The CDR3 DNA follows: TGCAGCGGTTCGGGACAGAGGGCTGGAAACACCATATATTTT. Translating gives CSGSGQRAGNTIYF.

A word on this clone: This sample also contains other DNA sequences that code for the same CDR3. V gene TRBV18 combines with J gene TRBJ1-2; 8 bases align to TRBD1. There are 13 residues in the CDR3. Germline loops: CDR1 KGHSH, CDR2 LQKENI. J lost 3 bases, V lost 3 bases, and 0 bases had no gene match. CDR3 in DNA: TGTGCCAGCTCACCGGACAGGGACTATGGCTACACCTTC. Its translation: CASSPDRDYGYTF.

This clone has a handful of counts. The chain recombines TRBV28 with TRBJ2-7; D is unclear. CDR1 and CDR2 from the germline V gene are MDHEN and SYDVKM. Trimming shortened V by 3 bases and J by 6 bases, and 3 bases separated the two germline ends. The CDR3 has 10 residues. In DNA, the CDR3 is TGTGCCAGCAGTTTCGGCGAGCAGTACTTC. This gives the protein CASSFGEQYF.

This rearrangement joins TRBV9 to TRBJ1-4; 8 bases are a match to TRBD1. Germline CDR1 reads SGDLS; CDR2 reads YYNGEE. V was clipped by 4 bases and J by 8 bases; unmatched bases: 10. The CDR3 length is 15 residues. CDR3 in DNA: TGTGCCAGCAGCCAGGAGGGGACAGGCCGGGAAAAACTGTTTTTT. Encoded protein: CASSQEGTGREKLFF.

In this sample, this clone turned up a few times. The chain employs TRBV28 and TRBJ2-3; TRBD2 is a possible D gene (6 bases). The V end lost 4 bases, the J end lost 2 bases, and 10 bases lay between the germline ends. This CDR3 region has 14 residues. Germline CDR1 and CDR2: MDHEN and SYDVKM. The DNA for the CDR3 is TGTGCCAGCAGTTCCCGGGACTTCACAGATACGCAGTATTTT. It specifies CASSSRDFTDTQYF. The whole variable domain, remainder taken from reference TRBV28 and TRBJ2-3, is DVKVTQSSRYLVKRTGEKVFLECVQDMDHENMFWYRQDPGLGLRLIYFSYDVKMKEKGDIPEGYSVSREKKERFSLILESASTNQTSMYLCASSSRDFTDTQYFGPGTRLTVL.

In this sample, this clone turned up a few times. The gene calls are TRBV5-6 and TRBJ1-5, with a weak D call TRBD1 (5 bases). This CDR3 has 16 amino acids. V was pared by 2 bases and J by 0 bases, with 12 bases between. Germline V gene sequence: CDR1 SGHDT, CDR2 YYEEEE. As DNA, the CDR3 is TGTGCCAGCAGCTTCCGGGGGTCGGATAGCAATCAGCCCCAGCATTTT. It codes for CASSFRGSDSNQPQHF.

The chain has TRBV4-1 and TRBJ2-7; 7 bases align to TRBD2. Losses at the gene ends were 0 bases for V and 4 bases for J; bases not matched to a gene: 9. CDR3 length equals 16 residues. Germline CDR1 and CDR2: MGHRA and YSYEKL. In DNA form, the CDR3 reads TGCGCCAGCAGCCAAGATTGCGGGCGGGAGCCTTACGAGCAGTACTTC. Translating gives CASSQDCGREPYEQYF.